Listed here are 11 T cell receptor beta chains from one sample, sequenced in a study of CD8 T cells in ankylosing spondylitis. Study observations and caveats: Seemingly characteristic of ankylosing spondylitis blood was a TCR beta motif consisting of eight highly homologous variants.

These TCRs are of unknown antigen specificity. A single record per CDR3 protein comes from TCRdb applying MiXCR to the 5' RACE reads. The table has roughly 490,000 distinct CDR3 sequences, about 5.7% seen once. The sequenced material came from blood, either unsorted or a sorted T cell fraction (not recorded which). These TCRs come from a male donor with ankylosing spondylitis.

The chain employs TRBV7-2 and TRBJ2-7; the D gene is possibly TRBD2 (6 bases). The CDR3 sequence is 15 residues long. The germline V gene encodes CDR1 SGHTA and CDR2 FQGNSA. V was clipped by 1 base and J by 0 bases, with 10 bases between them. The CDR3 coding sequence is TGTGCCAGCAGCTTAGGTGTAGCGGCCTCCTACGAGCAGTACTTC. Translating gives CASSLGVAASYEQYF.

This clonotype was seen many times. The gene calls are TRBV20-1 and TRBJ2-1; TRBD1 is a possible D gene (5 bases). The V end was cut by 2 bases, the J end by 10 bases, with 12 bases between. This CDR3 has 12 amino acids. Per germline, CDR1 DFQATT and CDR2 SNEGSKA (reference sequence). The CDR3, as DNA: TGCAGTGCTAGAAGGGGTCTAAGGGAGCAGTTCTTC. As protein: CSARRGLREQFF.

Ten or more counts support this clonotype. The V call is TRBV28, the J call TRBJ2-7, with D possibly TRBD2 on 6 matching bases. Looked up from germline, CDR1 is MDHEN and CDR2 is SYDVKM. CDR3 length: 15 amino acids. V was trimmed by 0 bases and J by 5 bases, leaving 14 bases between them. This chain's CDR3 is CASSLWSGSRDEQYF. DNA for the CDR3: TGTGCCAGCAGTTTATGGTCCGGGAGTCGGGACGAGCAGTACTTC.

This clonotype has ten or more counts. The J gene is TRBJ2-7, the V gene TRBV25-1; D unclear. V lost 5 bases and J lost 6, with 17 bases in between. Germline CDR1 MGHDK, CDR2 SYGVNS. The CDR3 is 14 residues long. The CDR3 loop is CASSLQVGPGEQYF. CDR3 nucleotide sequence: TGTGCCAGCAGTTTGCAAGTAGGTCCCGGCGAGCAGTACTTC.

This clonotype came up many times. The chain is built from TRBV5-1 and TRBJ2-3, with 8 positions matching TRBD2. The CDR3 is 16 amino acids. Per germline, CDR1 SGHRS and CDR2 YFSETQ. J lost 0 bases, V lost 4 bases, and 7 bases had no gene match. For the CDR3, the DNA is TGCGCCAGCAGCCTCACCGGGGGGGCTAGCACAGATACGCAGTATTTT. As protein: CASSLTGGASTDTQYF.

The chain couples TRBV5-5 to TRBJ2-7, with D possibly TRBD2 on 5 matching bases. Germline CDR1 SGHKS, CDR2 YYEKEE (reference sequence). There are 15 residues in the CDR3. The V and J ends lost 0 bases and 4 bases respectively, with 14 bases between them. The CDR3 loop reads CASSLGGSGAYEQYF. CDR3 coding DNA: TGTGCCAGCAGCTTGGGAGGGAGTGGAGCTTACGAGCAGTACTTC.

The chain recombines TRBV7-3 with TRBJ2-6; the D gene is possibly TRBD2 (5 bases). Trimming removed 5 bases at V and 0 bases at J, with 14 bases between. Germline assignment: CDR1 SGHTA and CDR2 FQGTGA. This CDR3 region has 17 residues. The CDR3 DNA reads as TGTGCCAGCAGCCCTAGGGTAGCGAACTCTGGGGCCAACGTCCTGACTTTC. The encoded protein is CASSPRVANSGANVLTF.

This clonotype was found many times. The chain employs TRBV15 and TRBJ2-5; D unresolved. The CDR3 covers 13 residues. Trimming took off 0 bases at V and 8 bases at J, with 10 bases between the two ends. Germline loops: CDR1 LNHNV, CDR2 YYDKDF (reference sequence). The chain's CDR3 is CATSRDPSGTQYF. In DNA form, the CDR3 reads TGTGCCACCAGCAGAGACCCTTCGGGTACCCAGTACTTC.

This clonotype was recorded at least ten times. The gene calls are TRBV4-3 and TRBJ1-1; D perhaps matches TRBD1 (5 bases). The V end lost 4 bases, the J end lost 4 bases, and 19 bases lay between the germline ends. CDR1 and CDR2 (germline): LGHNA, YSLEER. The CDR3 is made up of 16 amino acids. The CDR3 nucleotides read TGCGCCAGCAGCCGAGATGGGACCGGCTTGGGCACTGAAGCTTTCTTT. It is translated as CASSRDGTGLGTEAFF.

This clonotype was seen more than once but under ten times. The chain uses TRBV7-8 and TRBJ2-3, with D tentatively TRBD1 or TRBD2 (5 bases each). The CDR3 is 15 amino acids. CDR1 and CDR2 from the germline V gene are SGHVS and FQNEAQ. Trimming took off 7 bases at V and 1 base at J, with 15 bases between the two ends. Here the CDR3 reads CASTSGAQGTDTQYF. The CDR3 DNA follows: TGTGCCAGCACCTCCGGGGCGCAGGGCACAGATACGCAGTATTTT.

The rearrangement links TRBV5-4 to TRBJ2-2; D may be TRBD1 or TRBD2 (5 bases each). This CDR3 has 15 amino acids. V shed 3 bases and J shed 1 base, with 10 bases lying between them. Looked up from germline, CDR1 is SGHNT and CDR2 is YYREEE (reference sequence). The CDR3 coding sequence is TGTGCCAGCAGCTGGGGACCAATGAACACCGGGGAGCTGTTTTTT. Translation gives CASSWGPMNTGELFF.